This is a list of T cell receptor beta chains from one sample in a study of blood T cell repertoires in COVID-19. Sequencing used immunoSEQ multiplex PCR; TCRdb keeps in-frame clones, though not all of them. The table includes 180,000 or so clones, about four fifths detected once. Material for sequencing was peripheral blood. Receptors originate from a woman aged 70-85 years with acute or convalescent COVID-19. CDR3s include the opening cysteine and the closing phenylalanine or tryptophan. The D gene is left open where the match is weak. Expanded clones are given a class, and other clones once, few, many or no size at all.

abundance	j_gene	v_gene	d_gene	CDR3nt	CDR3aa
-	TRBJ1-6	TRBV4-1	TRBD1	TGCGCCAGCAGCCTCCACCACAGGGGGCAGCTTGGTTCACCCCTCCACTTT	CASSLHHRGQLGSPLHF
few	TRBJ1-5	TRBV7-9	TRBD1	TGTGCCAGCAGCCTAACGGGACAGATAAATCAGCCCCAGCATTTT	CASSLTGQINQPQHF
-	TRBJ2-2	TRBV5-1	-	TGCGCCAGCAGCTTCACTAGCACCGACACCGGGGAGCTGTTTTTT	CASSFTSTDTGELFF
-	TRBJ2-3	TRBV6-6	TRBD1	TGTGCCAGCAGCCGGGACAGGGGGCTAGTAGCGAGCACTTCTAGCACAGATACGCAGTATTTT	CASSRDRGLVASTSSTDTQYF
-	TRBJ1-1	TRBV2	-	TGTGCCAGCAGAAGGGAGGGAAGAGGGACCACTGAAGCTTTCTTT	CASRREGRGTTEAFF
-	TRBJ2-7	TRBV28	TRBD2	TGTGCCAGCATCCTAGCGGGGGCCCCCGCCTACGAGCAGTACTTC	CASILAGAPAYEQYF
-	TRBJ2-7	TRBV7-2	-	TGTGCCAGCAGGCCCGGAGTGTCCCCGGGAAAGTACTTC	CASRPGVSPGKYF
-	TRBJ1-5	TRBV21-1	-	TGTGCCAGCACCCGGACAGGGGGCAATCAGCCCCAGCATTTT	CASTRTGGNQPQHF
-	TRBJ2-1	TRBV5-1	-	TGCGCCAGCAGCCGGGAGGGGGCTAGCAGAGATGAGCAGTTCTTC	CASSREGASRDEQFF
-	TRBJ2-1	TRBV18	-	TGTGCCAGCTCAAATAAGGCCCTAACAGTCGGGGAGAGTCGAATCAATGAGCAGTTCTTC	CASSNKALTVGESRINEQFF
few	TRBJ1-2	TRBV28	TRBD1	TGTGCCAGCAGTCGCGGACAGGGCAGGGCGACCGGCTACACCTTC	CASSRGQGRATGYTF
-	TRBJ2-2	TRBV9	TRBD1	TGTGCCAGCAGCGGACGGACAGGGTGGGGCACCGGGGAGCTGTTTTTT	CASSGRTGWGTGELFF
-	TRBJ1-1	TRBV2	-	TGTGCCAGCAGTTCCGGGACATATAACACTGAAGCTTTCTTT	CASSSGTYNTEAFF
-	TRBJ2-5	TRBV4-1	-	TGCGCCAGCAGCCACCGAGCTCATGGGGGAGGCGAGAAAGAGACCCAGTACTTC	CASSHRAHGGGEKETQYF
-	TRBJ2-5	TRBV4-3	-	TGCGCCAGCAGCCAAGAGGCAGGGCAAGAGACCCAGTACTTC	CASSQEAGQETQYF
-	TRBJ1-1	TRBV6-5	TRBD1	TGTGCCAGCGGCCGGGACAGGAACACTGAAGCTTTCTTT	CASGRDRNTEAFF
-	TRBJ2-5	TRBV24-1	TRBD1	TGTGCCACCAGTGATTTAAAGACAGGGGAAGAGACCCAGTACTTC	CATSDLKTGEETQYF
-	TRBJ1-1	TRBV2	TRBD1	TGTGCCAGCAGTCCCAGGACAGGGGCTGCTGCTGAAGCTTTCTTT	CASSPRTGAAAEAFF
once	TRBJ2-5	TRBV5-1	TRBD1	TGCGCCAGCAGCTTGAGAGTTGGCAGGGGGCCAGAGACCCAGTACTTC	CASSLRVGRGPETQYF
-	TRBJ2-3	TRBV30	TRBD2	TGTGCCTGGAGTGTAGGGACTAGCGGGACATCGGATACGCAGTATTTT	CAWSVGTSGTSDTQYF
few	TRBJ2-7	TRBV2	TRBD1	TGTGCCAGCAGCCGGGACAGGGTCTACGAGCAGTACTTC	CASSRDRVYEQYF
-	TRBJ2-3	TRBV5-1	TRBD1	TGCGCCAGCATCCCGGGACAGGGGGTTCCTGGGGGAGGCGATACGCAGTATTTT	CASIPGQGVPGGGDTQYF
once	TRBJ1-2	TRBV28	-	TGTGCCAGCAGTTCTGACTATGGCTACACCTTC	CASSSDYGYTF
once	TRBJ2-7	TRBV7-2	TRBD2	TGTGCCAGCAGCCCCGGGACTAGCGGGTGGGGGGAGCAGTACTTC	CASSPGTSGWGEQYF
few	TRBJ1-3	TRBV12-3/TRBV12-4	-	TGTGCCAGCAGGTACAGCTCTGGAAACACCATATATTTT	CASRYSSGNTIYF
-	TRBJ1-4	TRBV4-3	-	TGCGCCAGCAGCCAAGGGGCAACAGGGACTGAAAAACTGTTTTTT	CASSQGATGTEKLFF
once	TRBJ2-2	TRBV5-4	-	TGTGCCAGCACCACTTCGGGGGTAAACGGGGAGCTGTTTTTT	CASTTSGVNGELFF
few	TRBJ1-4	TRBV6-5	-	TGTGCCAGCAGGTTGAGGCAGGGAGGTGAAAAACTGTTTTTT	CASRLRQGGEKLFF
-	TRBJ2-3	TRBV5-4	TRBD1	TGTGCCAGCAGCTCGCCGGGACAGGGGAGAGATACGCAGTATTTT	CASSSPGQGRDTQYF
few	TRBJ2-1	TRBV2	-	TGTGCCAGCGAAGAGAGGGTAAATCCTGGGAATGAGCAGTTCTTC	CASEERVNPGNEQFF
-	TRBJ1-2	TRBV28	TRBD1	TGTGCCAGCAGCCAGGGGGCACCCACCCGACACGCCGGCTACACCTTC	CASSQGAPTRHAGYTF
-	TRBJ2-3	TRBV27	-	TGTGCCAGCAGTTTAGCCAGGGCCACAGATACGCAGTATTTT	CASSLARATDTQYF
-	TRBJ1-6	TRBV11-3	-	TGTGCCAGCAGTCTCCGCTCCTATAATTCACCCCTCCACTTT	CASSLRSYNSPLHF
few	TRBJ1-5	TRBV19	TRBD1	TGTGCCAGTAGAGTCCAGACAGGGGGTATACAGCCCCAGCATTTT	CASRVQTGGIQPQHF
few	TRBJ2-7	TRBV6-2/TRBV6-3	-	TGTGCCAGCAGTTATACGGACGAGCAGTACTTC	CASSYTDEQYF
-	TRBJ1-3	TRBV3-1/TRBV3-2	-	TGTGCCAGCAGCGCGGAGGACCTGGGAAACACCATATATTTT	CASSAEDLGNTIYF
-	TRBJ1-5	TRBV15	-	TGTGCCACCAGCAGAGATCCGGCGGAGGGGCAGCCCCAGCATTTT	CATSRDPAEGQPQHF
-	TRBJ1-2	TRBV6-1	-	TGTGCCAGCAGTGAGCGGGACTATGGCTACACCTTC	CASSERDYGYTF
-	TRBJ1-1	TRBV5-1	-	TGCGCCAGCAGCCCGGACAGACTGAACACTGAAGCTTTCTTT	CASSPDRLNTEAFF
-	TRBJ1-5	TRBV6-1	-	TGTGCCAGCAGATCCACACAGCCCCAGCATTTT	CASRSTQPQHF
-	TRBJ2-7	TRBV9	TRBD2	TGTGCCAGCAGCGTAGGAAGCGGGGGGAACTCCTACGAGCAGTACTTC	CASSVGSGGNSYEQYF
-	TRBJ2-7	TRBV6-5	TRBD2	TGTGCCAGCAGTAGACTAGCGGGCTCCTACGAGCAGTACTTC	CASSRLAGSYEQYF
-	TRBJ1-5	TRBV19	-	TGTGCCAGTAGTAGAATGAGCGGGGGTGAGCAGCCCCAGCATTTT	CASSRMSGGEQPQHF
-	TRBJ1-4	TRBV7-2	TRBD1	TGTGCCAGCAGCTTAGAGGGGACAGGGAATGAAAAACTGTTTTTT	CASSLEGTGNEKLFF
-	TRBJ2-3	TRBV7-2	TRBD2	TGTGCCAGCAGCTCGCGACTAGCGGGGGGCACAGATACGCAGTATTTT	CASSSRLAGGTDTQYF
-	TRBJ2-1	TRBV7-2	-	TGTGCCAGCAGCGTAAGCGTAGGGGGAGTAAGCTCCTACAATGAGCAGTTCTTC	CASSVSVGGVSSYNEQFF
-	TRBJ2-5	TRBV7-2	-	TGTGCCAGCAGCTTAGTAGGTGTACCTACAGGACAAGAGACCCAGTACTTC	CASSLVGVPTGQETQYF
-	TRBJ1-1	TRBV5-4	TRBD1	TGTGCCAGCAGCCTGGGACAGGGAGGTATCACTGAAGCTTTCTTT	CASSLGQGGITEAFF
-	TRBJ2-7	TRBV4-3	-	TGCGCCAGCAGCCAAGATGAGACAGGTCCCTCCTACGAGCAGTACTTC	CASSQDETGPSYEQYF
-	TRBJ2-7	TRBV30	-	TGTGCCTGGAGTGGAGGGACTGCCTTACAGCAGTACTTC	CAWSGGTALQQYF
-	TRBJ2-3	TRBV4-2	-	TGTGCCAGCAGCCAAAGGATGGGGACACCATCTAGCACAGATACGCAGTATTTT	CASSQRMGTPSSTDTQYF
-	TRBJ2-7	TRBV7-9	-	TGTGCCAGCAGCTTAGACGGGGTTAGCTCCTACGAGCAGTACTTC	CASSLDGVSSYEQYF
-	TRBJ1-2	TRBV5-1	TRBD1	TGCGCCAGCAGCGTGGGACAGGGGGCATTTGGCTACACCTTC	CASSVGQGAFGYTF